This TCR beta chain was found in a study of blood T cell repertoires in COVID-19. Study overall: The study drew acute and convalescent COVID-19 samples from the United States, Italy and Spain. The analysed material was cDNA or gDNA that came from T cells, B-cell-depleted T cells, or PBMCs.

Germline V lookup: CDR1 LNHDA, CDR2 SQIVND (reference sequence). The ends lost 2 bases at V and 3 bases at J; junction bases unmatched: 3. The CDR3 has 14 amino acids. How the authors handled the data: Amplification with reference gene primers provided the estimates of nucleated cell counts. Here immunoSEQ multiplex PCR was the method, and the copy in TCRdb shows in-frame clones only, minus some. Clone size and V and J calls were adopted from that table, with D and trimming inferred from the DNA. This table has approximately 200,000 clones, more than 75% appearing once. What was sequenced was peripheral blood. The sequence was collected from a man in his 60s who had recovered from COVID-19. This chain joins TRBV19 and TRBJ1-1; 7 bases map to TRBD1. Here the CDR3 reads CASSIFQGDTEAFF. The CDR3 DNA follows: TGTGCCAGTAGTATATTTCAGGGGGACACTGAAGCTTTCTTT.